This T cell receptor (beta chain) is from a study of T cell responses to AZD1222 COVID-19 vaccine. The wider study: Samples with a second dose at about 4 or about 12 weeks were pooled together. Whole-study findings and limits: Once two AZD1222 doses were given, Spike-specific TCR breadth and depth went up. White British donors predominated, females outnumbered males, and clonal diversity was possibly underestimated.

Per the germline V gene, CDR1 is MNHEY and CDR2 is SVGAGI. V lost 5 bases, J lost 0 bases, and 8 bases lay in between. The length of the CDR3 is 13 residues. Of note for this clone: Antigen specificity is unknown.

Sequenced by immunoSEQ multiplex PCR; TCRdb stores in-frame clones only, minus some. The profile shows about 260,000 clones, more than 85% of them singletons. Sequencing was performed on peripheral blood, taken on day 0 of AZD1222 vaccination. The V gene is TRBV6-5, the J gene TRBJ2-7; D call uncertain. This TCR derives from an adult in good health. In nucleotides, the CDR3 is TGTGCCAGCAGTAACCGGGCCTCCTACGAGCAGTACTTC. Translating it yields CASSNRASYEQYF.